Listed below are T cell receptor beta chains from one sample, sequenced in a study of Graves' ophthalmopathy and Graves' hyperthyroidism. One entry per CDR3 protein results from TCRdb running MiXCR on the multiplex PCR reads. The sample records 400,000 to 450,000 distinct CDR3 sequences, about 21% being singletons. Sequenced material: peripheral blood. Every receptor here comes from a woman aged 18-29 years with stable Graves' hyperthyroidism. The CDR3 runs from the conserved cysteine through the conserved F or W. D genes are given only for firm matches. Size is omitted from some rows. Given values are once, few, many or a class for expanded clones.

cdr3_aa: CASRGLAGGPSYEQYF
cdr3_length: 16
j_call: TRBJ2-7
v_call: TRBV6-2/TRBV6-3
d_call: TRBD2
clone_size: many

cdr3_aa: CSATPGTNTGELFF
cdr3_length: 14
j_call: TRBJ2-2
v_call: TRBV20-1
d_call: .
clone_size: .

cdr3_aa: CASSLKGGGRGTGELFF
cdr3_length: 17
j_call: TRBJ2-2
v_call: TRBV7-3
d_call: TRBD2
clone_size: many

cdr3_aa: CASSLAGGVTEAFF
cdr3_length: 14
j_call: TRBJ1-1
v_call: TRBV11-2
d_call: .
clone_size: many

cdr3_aa: CASSSLMDTQYF
cdr3_length: 12
j_call: TRBJ2-3
v_call: TRBV6-5
d_call: .
clone_size: many

cdr3_aa: CSARDGTRGYTF
cdr3_length: 12
j_call: TRBJ1-2
v_call: TRBV20-1
d_call: .
clone_size: few

cdr3_aa: CASSFGRGYTF
cdr3_length: 11
j_call: TRBJ1-2
v_call: TRBV5-6
d_call: .
clone_size: .

cdr3_aa: CAEGDSPYEQYF
cdr3_length: 12
j_call: TRBJ2-7
v_call: TRBV6-1
d_call: TRBD1
clone_size: many

cdr3_aa: CAWSAGWIYEQYF
cdr3_length: 13
j_call: TRBJ2-7
v_call: TRBV30
d_call: .
clone_size: .

cdr3_aa: CASSLVVGSGHLNTEAFF
cdr3_length: 18
j_call: TRBJ1-1
v_call: TRBV5-1
d_call: .
clone_size: many

cdr3_aa: CASSRDSLGEQYF
cdr3_length: 13
j_call: TRBJ2-7
v_call: TRBV7-7
d_call: .
clone_size: many

cdr3_aa: CASSSNNGGGGNTIYF
cdr3_length: 16
j_call: TRBJ1-3
v_call: TRBV6-5
d_call: .
clone_size: many

cdr3_aa: CAWRGFAQSGGYTF
cdr3_length: 14
j_call: TRBJ1-2
v_call: TRBV30
d_call: .
clone_size: few

cdr3_aa: CASSLRVDYEQYF
cdr3_length: 13
j_call: TRBJ2-7
v_call: TRBV27
d_call: .
clone_size: once

cdr3_aa: CASSSDPDRNIQYF
cdr3_length: 14
j_call: TRBJ2-4
v_call: TRBV12-3/TRBV12-4
d_call: .
clone_size: .

cdr3_aa: CASSLGGGGMNTEAFF
cdr3_length: 16
j_call: TRBJ1-1
v_call: TRBV11-2
d_call: .
clone_size: many

cdr3_aa: CAISLDGGSNQPQHF
cdr3_length: 15
j_call: TRBJ1-5
v_call: TRBV5-1
d_call: .
clone_size: .

cdr3_aa: CATGMGPRYGYTF
cdr3_length: 13
j_call: TRBJ1-2
v_call: TRBV28
d_call: .
clone_size: few

cdr3_aa: CSVAMGATREQYF
cdr3_length: 13
j_call: TRBJ2-7
v_call: TRBV29-1
d_call: .
clone_size: few

cdr3_aa: CASRPTGAETQYF
cdr3_length: 13
j_call: TRBJ2-5
v_call: TRBV7-2
d_call: TRBD1
clone_size: many

cdr3_aa: CSVVRIQGRYEQYF
cdr3_length: 14
j_call: TRBJ2-7
v_call: TRBV29-1
d_call: .
clone_size: many

cdr3_aa: CASSKTDRVQETQYF
cdr3_length: 15
j_call: TRBJ2-5
v_call: TRBV12-3/TRBV12-4
d_call: TRBD1
clone_size: .

cdr3_aa: CASSPRDGFDNSPLHF
cdr3_length: 16
j_call: TRBJ1-6
v_call: TRBV28
d_call: .
clone_size: few

cdr3_aa: CASSLTDRPYEQYF
cdr3_length: 14
j_call: TRBJ2-7
v_call: TRBV5-1
d_call: .
clone_size: many

cdr3_aa: CSARTPAGAAETQYF
cdr3_length: 15
j_call: TRBJ2-5
v_call: TRBV20-1
d_call: .
clone_size: .

cdr3_aa: CASSYARRAGSLQETQYF
cdr3_length: 18
j_call: TRBJ2-5
v_call: TRBV6-5
d_call: .
clone_size: .

cdr3_aa: CASSPSNRDLSYEQYF
cdr3_length: 16
j_call: TRBJ2-7
v_call: TRBV7-3
d_call: .
clone_size: many

cdr3_aa: CASRRLAGALRQTQYF
cdr3_length: 16
j_call: TRBJ2-5
v_call: TRBV6-2/TRBV6-3
d_call: TRBD2
clone_size: many

cdr3_aa: CASSSPKAGPIKYF
cdr3_length: 14
j_call: TRBJ2-4
v_call: TRBV7-2
d_call: TRBD2
clone_size: .

cdr3_aa: CASSLSRPSDSNQPQHF
cdr3_length: 17
j_call: TRBJ1-5
v_call: TRBV27
d_call: .
clone_size: many

cdr3_aa: CASSFAGGNTGELFF
cdr3_length: 15
j_call: TRBJ2-2
v_call: TRBV7-3
d_call: TRBD2
clone_size: many

cdr3_aa: CASSPGQSPEQYF
cdr3_length: 13
j_call: TRBJ2-7
v_call: TRBV28
d_call: TRBD1
clone_size: many

cdr3_aa: CASRRDRRSGANVLTF
cdr3_length: 16
j_call: TRBJ2-6
v_call: TRBV5-4
d_call: TRBD1
clone_size: .

cdr3_aa: CASSRTSGPQYF
cdr3_length: 12
j_call: TRBJ2-4
v_call: TRBV7-4
d_call: TRBD2
clone_size: many

cdr3_aa: CASSLAGTGGAYGYTF
cdr3_length: 16
j_call: TRBJ1-2
v_call: TRBV7-2
d_call: TRBD1
clone_size: .

cdr3_aa: CASSSLFDRGDTGELFF
cdr3_length: 17
j_call: TRBJ2-2
v_call: TRBV5-1
d_call: TRBD1
clone_size: few

cdr3_aa: CASSLSATGVYYEQYF
cdr3_length: 16
j_call: TRBJ2-7
v_call: TRBV27
d_call: TRBD1
clone_size: many

cdr3_aa: CASSLARDSTEQYF
cdr3_length: 14
j_call: TRBJ2-7
v_call: TRBV7-2
d_call: .
clone_size: many

cdr3_aa: CSARTQGAGGYTF
cdr3_length: 13
j_call: TRBJ1-2
v_call: TRBV20-1
d_call: TRBD1
clone_size: many

cdr3_aa: CSARDSSGSTKNIQYF
cdr3_length: 16
j_call: TRBJ2-4
v_call: TRBV20-1
d_call: TRBD2
clone_size: many

cdr3_aa: CSARDSAGAWYEQYF
cdr3_length: 15
j_call: TRBJ2-7
v_call: TRBV20-1
d_call: .
clone_size: .

cdr3_aa: CATAAGAGNQPQHF
cdr3_length: 14
j_call: TRBJ1-5
v_call: TRBV24-1
d_call: .
clone_size: many

cdr3_aa: CASSINRGAGYNEQFF
cdr3_length: 16
j_call: TRBJ2-1
v_call: TRBV7-2
d_call: TRBD1
clone_size: few

cdr3_aa: CASTLGPNTEAFF
cdr3_length: 13
j_call: TRBJ1-1
v_call: TRBV28
d_call: .
clone_size: few

cdr3_aa: CSAPTSGDRWETQYF
cdr3_length: 15
j_call: TRBJ2-5
v_call: TRBV20-1
d_call: TRBD2
clone_size: .

cdr3_aa: CATGVNTEAFF
cdr3_length: 11
j_call: TRBJ1-1
v_call: TRBV19
d_call: .
clone_size: .

cdr3_aa: CASSPPSGTYNTEAFF
cdr3_length: 16
j_call: TRBJ1-1
v_call: TRBV18
d_call: .
clone_size: many

cdr3_aa: CASVTWTGGFAEAFF
cdr3_length: 15
j_call: TRBJ1-1
v_call: TRBV11-2
d_call: TRBD1
clone_size: .

cdr3_aa: CASSYSGMTAEQYF
cdr3_length: 14
j_call: TRBJ2-7
v_call: TRBV6-2/TRBV6-3
d_call: .
clone_size: .

cdr3_aa: CAISVGTSKSIQYF
cdr3_length: 14
j_call: TRBJ2-4
v_call: TRBV10-3
d_call: .
clone_size: few

cdr3_aa: CASSPSGDRNIQYF
cdr3_length: 14
j_call: TRBJ2-4
v_call: TRBV7-9
d_call: .
clone_size: many

cdr3_aa: CASSRDRGYGELFF
cdr3_length: 14
j_call: TRBJ2-2
v_call: TRBV2
d_call: TRBD1
clone_size: .

cdr3_aa: CASSRDQGAYEQYF
cdr3_length: 14
j_call: TRBJ2-7
v_call: TRBV7-2
d_call: TRBD1
clone_size: many

cdr3_aa: CACPFGGMAFF
cdr3_length: 11
j_call: TRBJ1-1
v_call: TRBV30
d_call: .
clone_size: few